This TCR beta chain was obtained from a study of T cell responses to AZD1222 COVID-19 vaccine. Study findings and constraints: The study identified only six AZD1222 recipients as seropositive at baseline. Repertoires were obtained solely post-peak T cell response. CD4 TCRs associated with vaccination spanned spike, dominating at 160-218 and 743-854.

The CDR3 sequence is 17 residues long. CDR1 is SGHRS, CDR2 YFSETQ, per germline. Trimming at V came to 3 bases and at J to 4 bases, leaving 7 bases not matched to a gene. Libraries were prepared by immunoSEQ multiplex PCR; TCRdb keeps only in-frame clonotypes and omits some of them. The profile shows over 15,000 clones, about 87% of them singletons. Some second doses came at about 4 weeks and others at about 12 weeks; these were pooled. A note on this clone: No antigen is known for it.

The chain links TRBV5-1 to TRBJ2-2; 12 positions agree with TRBD2. This receptor was obtained from an adult who received the AZD1222 COVID-19 vaccine. Sequenced here: peripheral blood, sampled 28 days after the second AZD1222 dose. CDR3 loop: CASSSLAGGSGTGELFF. As DNA, the CDR3 is TGCGCCAGCAGCTCCCTAGCGGGAGGGTCGGGCACCGGGGAGCTGTTTTTT.